This T cell receptor (beta chain) originates from a study of T cells after yellow fever vaccination. TCRdb re-called the 5' RACE reads with MiXCR, one entry per CDR3 protein. The sample has 450,000 to 650,000 distinct CDR3 sequences, around a fifth seen once. This clonotype showed up just a few times. The V end lost 4 bases, the J end lost 5 bases, and 14 bases lay between the germline ends. The CDR3 is made up of 14 amino acids. In germline, CDR1 is SGHRS, CDR2 YFSETQ. Here the sequenced sample was PBMCs, taken less than 25 days after the first yellow fever vaccination. This TCR derives from a man aged 18-30 years who received the YFV17D yellow fever vaccine. This chain links TRBV5-1 with TRBJ2-3; TRBD1 or TRBD2 may be the D gene (6 bases each). The CDR3 protein is CASSQTGAGDTQYF. Written as DNA, the CDR3 is TGCGCCAGCAGCCAAACGGGGGCTGGAGATACGCAGTATTTT.